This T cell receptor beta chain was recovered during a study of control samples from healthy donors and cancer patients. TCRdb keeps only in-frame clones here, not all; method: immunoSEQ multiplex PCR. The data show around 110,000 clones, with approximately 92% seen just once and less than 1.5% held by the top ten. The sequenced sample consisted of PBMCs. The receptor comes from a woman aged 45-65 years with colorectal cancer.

The CDR3 sequence is CASSIANTGELFF. The CDR3 coding sequence is TGTGCCAGCAGTATCGCGAACACCGGGGAGCTGTTTTTT. This rearrangement joins TRBV27 to TRBJ2-2, with D hard to call. CDR1 and CDR2 (germline): MNHEY, SMNVEV (reference sequence). This CDR3 is built from 13 residues. V lost 5 bases and J lost 0, with 4 bases in between.